Listed below are T cell receptor beta chains from one sample, sequenced in a study of monozygotic twins with inflammatory bowel disease. TCRdb reprocessed the 5' RACE reads and stores each CDR3 protein as one record, lacking DNA. This sample's table reports roughly 330,000 distinct CDR3 sequences. Sequences were obtained from blood. Source of these receptors: a human donor with ulcerative colitis or Crohn's disease, or a healthy co-twin of an affected twin (not recorded which). Each CDR3 is given with its conserved first and last residue.

V gene	J gene	CDR3 protein
TRBV20-1	TRBJ2-3	CSASWGLAGATDTQYF
TRBV12-3/TRBV12-4	TRBJ2-1	CASSQGTGGPNNEQFF
TRBV10-2	TRBJ1-6	CASDTIVTGGAYSPLHF
TRBV18	TRBJ2-7	CASSPGQGPDYEQYF
TRBV20-1	TRBJ1-4	CSALQGAGEKLFF
TRBV5-4	TRBJ2-2	CASSLPGRNTGELFF
TRBV7-2	TRBJ2-7	CASSFRAQNKGEQYF
TRBV29-1	TRBJ2-2	CSVVYRNTGELFF
TRBV7-8	TRBJ1-4	CASSSPGQGNEKLFF
TRBV5-6	TRBJ1-4	CASSKTGRTNEKLFF
TRBV20-1	TRBJ2-3	CSARGWGRAGGRTDTQYF
TRBV5-1	TRBJ1-4	CASSFTGKTAKYEDEKLFF
TRBV4-3	TRBJ2-1	CASSRRQGAGDEQFF
TRBV15	TRBJ1-3	CATSRRTGSSGNTIYF
TRBV30	TRBJ2-4	CAWSVDVAKNMQYF
TRBV13	TRBJ1-2	CASSLGDGGTF
TRBV7-2	TRBJ2-1	CASIEGVRAGRDEQFF
TRBV7-8	TRBJ2-3	CASSLVIQRGGTDTQYF
TRBV7-2	TRBJ2-7	CASSRHSEVGGYEQYF
TRBV5-1	TRBJ2-2	CASSTPAAGNTGELFF
TRBV20-1	TRBJ1-1	CSASPTGLDTEAFF
TRBV7-9	TRBJ1-6	CASSSAGGVVSLHF
TRBV5-1	TRBJ1-1	CASSLTGGNLRAFF
TRBV6-6	TRBJ1-1	CASRVSLNTKAFF
TRBV6-2/TRBV6-3	TRBJ2-3	CASRRADAQYF
TRBV12-3/TRBV12-4	TRBJ1-5	CASRGGESNQPQHF
TRBV11-2	TRBJ1-3	CASSLALGPSGNTIYF
TRBV5-5	TRBJ2-2	CASSSLGSDTGELFF
TRBV6-1	TRBJ2-3	CASSELLSGTDTQYF
TRBV7-8	TRBJ1-5	CASRLGASNQPQHF
TRBV5-1	TRBJ1-1	CASSSDGFSEAFF
TRBV12-3/TRBV12-4	TRBJ2-5	CASAQTEETQYF
TRBV11-2	TRBJ1-2	CASSFEPTVSGYTF
TRBV5-1	TRBJ1-3	CASSLGGTSGNTIYF
TRBV12-3/TRBV12-4	TRBJ2-1	CASTAGRSSYNEQFF
TRBV28	TRBJ1-2	CAIFLPRGRNYGYTF
TRBV5-8	TRBJ1-2	CASSGRDRNPFYGYTF
TRBV27	TRBJ2-3	CASSLDGRVSHTQYF
TRBV16	TRBJ1-5	CASSQSGQPYSNQPQHF
TRBV6-4	TRBJ2-3	CASSVLAGSTDTQYF
TRBV5-1	TRBJ2-1	CASSLEDRGVNEQFF
TRBV29-1	TRBJ1-1	CSVPGGGLNTEAFF
TRBV20-1	TRBJ2-1	CSARGLAGSIDEQFF
TRBV20-1	TRBJ2-7	CSARTSGGYEQYF
TRBV5-4	TRBJ2-7	CASTSGTGVYEQYF
TRBV7-2	TRBJ2-2	CASRGSLANTGELFF
TRBV10-3	TRBJ2-6	CAISLASGTGANVLTF
TRBV28	TRBJ2-7	CASTSTSDYEQYF